The entry that follows covers one TCR beta chain sequence. The authors extracted RNA and reverse transcribed it into cDNA as the sequencing template. Assay: immunoSEQ multiplex PCR; the TCRdb copy retains only in-frame clones and omits some. The table lists 150,000 to 250,000 clones, 58% of them singletons. The data were obtained in a study of CD8+ T cells in alopecia areata. Sample treatment: oral pan-JAK inhibitor, 5-10 mg twice daily. A FACSAria was used to sort CD4+ and CD8+ T cells. These cells came from PBMCs. Trimming left V 4 bases short and J 4 bases short, with 17 bases between. Germline loops: CDR1 LGHNA, CDR2 YSLEER. This CDR3 is 15 amino acids long.

The TCR originated in a human donor with alopecia areata. The V and J genes are TRBV4-3 and TRBJ2-7, with D unresolved. Specimen: CD4+ T cells sorted from blood, collected at week 24, from a patient treated with tofacitinib. CDR3 protein: CASSLKPDPNYEQYF. CDR3 DNA: TGCGCCAGCAGCCTTAAACCGGACCCAAATTACGAGCAGTACTTC.